These T cell receptor beta chains were read from a single sample in a study of T cell repertoires in cytomegalovirus infection. TCRdb re-derived calls from the reads in MiXCR, one entry per CDR3 protein. The data show about 140,000 distinct CDR3 sequences, 6.5% seen once. The sample comprised PBMCs. The receptors shown here come from a human donor in good health (CMV status not recorded). Some clones in this sample may be carry-over from other donors' samples. Each CDR3 is given with its conserved first and last residue. A D gene is named only where the DNA matches it firmly. Only some rows state a clone size, as once, few, many or a class for expanded clones.

v_call	j_call	d_call	clone_size	cdr3_aa	cdr3_nt
TRBV12-3/TRBV12-4	TRBJ2-1	TRBD1	few	CASSSNGAGGDYNEQFF	TGTGCCAGCAGTTCAAACGGAGCAGGGGGTGACTACAATGAGCAGTTCTTC
TRBV2	TRBJ2-2	TRBD1	.	CASRKDRANTGELFF	TGTGCCAGCAGAAAAGACAGGGCGAACACCGGGGAGCTGTTTTTT
TRBV12-3/TRBV12-4	TRBJ1-2	.	.	CASGYLGADYGYTF	TGTGCCAGCGGGTATTTAGGGGCGGACTATGGCTACACCTTC
TRBV7-2	TRBJ1-1	.	many	CASSIDRWNTEAFF	TGTGCCAGCAGCATAGACAGGTGGAACACTGAAGCTTTCTTT
TRBV28	TRBJ1-2	.	few	CASGADYGYTF	TGTGCCAGCGGGGCGGACTATGGCTACACCTTC
TRBV7-9	TRBJ1-5	TRBD1	many	CASSLGGQGGQPQHF	TGTGCCAGCAGCTTAGGCGGACAGGGAGGTCAGCCCCAGCATTTT
TRBV7-2	TRBJ1-1	.	many	CASSLSYWMNTEAFF	TGTGCCAGCAGCTTAAGTTACTGGATGAACACTGAAGCTTTCTTT
TRBV7-2	TRBJ2-5	TRBD2	many	CASSLSLAGSMGTQYF	TGTGCCAGCAGCTTGAGTCTAGCGGGGTCCATGGGGACCCAGTACTTC
TRBV5-6	TRBJ2-7	.	many	CASSLGGAEQYF	TGTGCCAGCAGCTTGGGGGGGGCCGAGCAGTACTTC
TRBV20-1	TRBJ2-1	.	few	CSARDSGAVLNEQFF	TGCAGTGCTAGAGATAGTGGAGCGGTATTGAATGAGCAGTTCTTC
TRBV14	TRBJ2-5	TRBD2	few	CASSQQRGYQETQYF	TGTGCCAGCAGCCAACAGCGGGGGTACCAAGAGACCCAGTACTTC
TRBV19	TRBJ1-2	TRBD1	many	CATRGTGGVFRDYGYTF	TGTGCCACCCGAGGGACAGGGGGCGTTTTTAGGGACTATGGCTACACCTTC
TRBV7-9	TRBJ2-7	.	.	CASSLGREQYF	TGTGCCAGCAGCTTAGGCCGGGAGCAGTACTTC
TRBV7-9	TRBJ2-2	.	few	CASRHRPTNTGELFF	TGTGCCAGCAGGCATCGGCCAACGAACACCGGGGAGCTGTTTTTT
TRBV20-1	TRBJ1-1	TRBD1	.	CSARKQGANTEAFF	TGCAGTGCTAGAAAACAGGGGGCGAACACTGAAGCTTTCTTT
TRBV29-1	TRBJ1-1	.	.	CSVDRTILNTEAFF	TGCAGCGTTGATCGGACAATATTGAACACTGAAGCTTTCTTT
TRBV20-1	TRBJ2-7	TRBD2	.	CSARTSGYEQYF	TGCAGTGCTAGAACTAGCGGGTACGAGCAGTACTTC
TRBV4-1	TRBJ2-3	TRBD1	.	CASSLYGTASTDTQYF	TGCGCCAGCAGCCTTTATGGGACAGCTAGCACAGATACGCAGTATTTT
TRBV5-1	TRBJ1-1	.	many	CASREGGPTEAFF	TGCGCCAGCCGGGAGGGGGGGCCCACTGAAGCTTTCTTT
TRBV7-2	TRBJ2-1	.	many	CASSSSDSYNEQFF	TGTGCCAGCAGCTCCTCGGACAGTTACAATGAGCAGTTCTTC
TRBV7-2	TRBJ2-3	.	many	CASSRGLRTDTQYF	TGTGCCAGCAGCCGTGGACTACGCACAGATACGCAGTATTTT
TRBV7-6	TRBJ1-2	.	many	CASSLFEGIYYGYTF	TGTGCCAGCAGCTTATTCGAGGGTATTTACTATGGCTACACCTTC
TRBV7-2	TRBJ2-3	.	many	CASSLIGLASDTQYF	TGTGCCAGCAGCCTCATAGGCCTAGCCTCAGATACGCAGTATTTT
TRBV5-6	TRBJ2-7	.	few	CASSGAVGAPYEQYF	TGTGCCAGCAGCGGCGCAGTGGGGGCCCCCTACGAGCAGTACTTC
TRBV7-2	TRBJ2-2	TRBD2	many	CASSLAGTSNRELFF	TGTGCCAGCAGCTTAGCAGGGACTAGCAACCGGGAGCTGTTTTTT
TRBV7-8	TRBJ2-3	.	many	CASSWPLGAASTDTQYF	TGTGCCAGCAGCTGGCCCCTAGGAGCGGCTAGCACAGATACGCAGTATTTT
TRBV5-4	TRBJ1-2	TRBD1	few	CASTPGDSTNYGYTF	TGTGCCAGCACCCCCGGGGACAGCACTAACTATGGCTACACCTTC
TRBV29-1	TRBJ2-7	TRBD1	many	CSHRGDYEQYF	TGCAGTCACAGGGGAGACTACGAGCAGTACTTC
TRBV2	TRBJ2-5	.	few	CASTLAPSETQYF	TGTGCCAGCACCCTCGCACCCTCGGAGACCCAGTACTTC
TRBV15	TRBJ1-2	TRBD1	many	CATSRDRDRGNTF	TGTGCCACCAGCAGAGATCGGGACAGGGGTAACACCTTC
TRBV20-1	TRBJ2-4	.	many	CSARDGQWAGKNIQYF	TGCAGTGCTAGAGATGGGCAGTGGGCAGGGAAAAACATTCAGTACTTC
TRBV28	TRBJ1-1	.	.	CASRREGQGSEAFF	TGTGCCAGCAGGAGGGAGGGGCAGGGGTCTGAAGCTTTCTTT
TRBV7-9	TRBJ1-1	TRBD1	many	CASSSPNRGPFGDTEAFF	TGTGCCAGCAGCTCCCCTAACAGGGGCCCTTTTGGTGATACTGAAGCTTTCTTT
TRBV15	TRBJ2-7	TRBD2	few	CATSLSGLAVDEQYF	TGTGCCACCAGCCTGTCGGGACTAGCGGTTGACGAGCAGTACTTC
TRBV5-1	TRBJ1-1	.	.	CASSLATANTEAFF	TGCGCCAGCAGCTTGGCAACGGCGAACACTGAAGCTTTCTTT
TRBV7-2	TRBJ2-7	.	many	CASSLGSGINEQYF	TGTGCCAGCAGCTTAGGTTCGGGGATAAACGAGCAGTACTTC
TRBV7-2	TRBJ1-2	TRBD1	few	CASRQQGAEYGYTF	TGTGCCAGCAGGCAACAGGGGGCTGAGTATGGCTACACCTTC
TRBV20-1	TRBJ1-1	.	many	CSARPANTEAFF	TGCAGTGCTAGACCCGCCAACACTGAAGCTTTCTTT
TRBV11-1	TRBJ2-5	.	many	CASSSLPLTGAVQETQYF	TGTGCCAGCAGCTCACTCCCTCTGACTGGGGCCGTCCAAGAGACCCAGTACTTC
TRBV7-9	TRBJ1-2	.	many	CASSLGASGYTF	TGTGCCAGCAGCTTAGGAGCCTCGGGCTACACCTTC
TRBV7-6	TRBJ2-7	.	many	CASSSGWLGGEQYF	TGTGCCAGCAGCTCGGGGTGGTTAGGAGGCGAGCAGTACTTC
TRBV27	TRBJ2-6	.	many	CASNILRAGGANVLTF	TGTGCCAGCAATATCCTGCGGGCGGGGGGGGCCAACGTCCTGACTTTC
TRBV20-1	TRBJ1-2	TRBD1	many	CSAQPGTGVNYGYTF	TGCAGTGCCCAACCCGGGACAGGGGTCAACTATGGCTACACCTTC
TRBV7-9	TRBJ1-1	.	many	CASSSYLRNTEAFF	TGTGCCAGCAGCTCATACCTGAGGAACACTGAAGCTTTCTTT
TRBV28	TRBJ2-7	TRBD1	few	CASSPTTIWTGGSYEQYF	TGTGCCAGCAGTCCGACCACCATCTGGACAGGGGGCTCTTACGAGCAGTACTTC
TRBV4-3	TRBJ2-1	.	many	CASSQDLAGRGNEQFF	TGCGCCAGCAGCCAAGATTTGGCAGGGAGGGGGAATGAGCAGTTCTTC
TRBV7-2	TRBJ1-4	.	many	CASSLTGLPGNEKLFF	TGTGCCAGCAGCCTAACGGGACTTCCCGGTAATGAAAAACTGTTTTTT
TRBV12-3/TRBV12-4	TRBJ1-1	.	.	CASSLRVKNTEAFF	TGTGCCAGCAGTTTACGGGTAAAGAACACTGAAGCTTTCTTT
TRBV5-5	TRBJ1-2	.	many	CASSLTGGRGYTF	TGTGCCAGCAGCTTGACGGGGGGCCGGGGCTACACCTTC
TRBV20-1	TRBJ2-5	TRBD1	.	CSAREGTGWNQETQYF	TGCAGTGCTAGAGAAGGGACAGGTTGGAACCAAGAGACCCAGTACTTC
TRBV28	TRBJ2-6	TRBD2	many	CASRTISGGLTGANVLTF	TGTGCCAGCAGGACGATATCGGGAGGCTTAACTGGGGCCAACGTCCTGACTTTC
TRBV28	TRBJ2-1	TRBD2	.	CASSSSGDNYNEQFF	TGTGCCAGCAGCTCTAGCGGGGACAACTACAATGAGCAGTTCTTC